This is a list of T cell receptor beta chains from one sample in a study of cytomegalovirus exposure and HLA in healthy donors. TCRdb's table, derived via immunoSEQ multiplex PCR, lists solely in-frame clones and lacks some. The top ten clones hold roughly 6% of a sample with roughly 120,000 clones, roughly 90% of them seen once. The sample comprised PBMCs. All receptors come from a woman aged 18-29 years in good health and CMV-seropositive. Both conserved end residues are part of each CDR3. The D gene is left open where the match is weak. Only part of the rows carry a size: once, few, many, or a class if the clone is expanded.

>TRBJ1-1|TRBV5-1|TRBD1|.
TGCGCCAGCAGCTCATGGGACAGGGATCACACTGAAGCTTTCTTT
CASSSWDRDHTEAFF
>TRBJ2-1|TRBV7-2|TRBD2|.
TGTGCCAGCAGCTTAGGAACTAGCGGGCCTTACAATGAGCAGTTCTTC
CASSLGTSGPYNEQFF
>TRBJ1-2|TRBV27|.|.
TGTGCCAGCAGTTCCGGTTCGAGGCTTAACTATGGCTACACCTTC
CASSSGSRLNYGYTF
>TRBJ2-1|TRBV19|TRBD2|once
TGTGCCAGTAATACGGCTAGCGGGACAAATGAGCAGTTCTTC
CASNTASGTNEQFF
>TRBJ2-7|TRBV5-1|TRBD2|few
TGCGCCAGCAGCCGGGAGGGCACCTACGAGCAGTACTTC
CASSREGTYEQYF
>TRBJ2-2|TRBV4-3|TRBD2|.
TGCGCCAGCAGCCAAGATTGGGGCAGCGGGGCCGGGGAGCTGTTTTTT
CASSQDWGSGAGELFF
>TRBJ1-1|TRBV6-6|.|once
TGTGCCAGCAGCCCCGCAGTAAAAACGAACACTGAAGCTTTCTTT
CASSPAVKTNTEAFF
>TRBJ1-5|TRBV19|TRBD1|.
TGTGCCAGTAGTATATGGACAGGACTGAATAGCAATCAGCCCCAGCATTTT
CASSIWTGLNSNQPQHF
>TRBJ2-7|TRBV7-2|TRBD2|.
TGTGCCAGCAGCCCGGGGGGGTCGTCTACGACGCAGTACTTC
CASSPGGSSTTQYF
>TRBJ2-7|TRBV18|.|.
TGTGCCAGCTCACCACGGTTCGGGAGCGCCTACGAGCAGTACTTC
CASSPRFGSAYEQYF
>TRBJ1-5|TRBV19|TRBD1|.
TGTGCCAGTAGTATGCGGGGACAGTATAGCAATCAGCCCCAGCATTTT
CASSMRGQYSNQPQHF
>TRBJ1-2|TRBV30|TRBD1|.
TGTGCCTGGATTACAGGGGGCGCATATTATGGCTACACCTTC
CAWITGGAYYGYTF
>TRBJ2-5|TRBV7-9|.|.
TGTGCCAGCAGCCGCGCCGGGGGAAAGACCCAGTACTTC
CASSRAGGKTQYF
>TRBJ2-7|TRBV5-4|TRBD2|.
TGTGCCAGCAGCGAGGGAGGCCTAGCGGGGTACTACGAGCAGTACTTC
CASSEGGLAGYYEQYF
>TRBJ2-1|TRBV25-1|.|.
TGTGCCAGCAGGGAGGGGACTCCCTACAATGAGCAGTTCTTC
CASREGTPYNEQFF
>TRBJ2-1|TRBV4-1|.|.
TGCGCCAGCAGTAATCCCCCCTACAATGAGCAGTTCTTC
CASSNPPYNEQFF
>TRBJ1-6|TRBV6-1|TRBD1|few
TGTGCCAGCAGTGAAGCGTTTGGACAGGCAGAGGCTTTT
CASSEAFGQAEAF
>TRBJ2-3|TRBV7-7|TRBD2|.
TGTGCTAGCAGCCCAGGACTAGCGGGACCCACAGATACGCAGTATTTT
CASSPGLAGPTDTQYF
>TRBJ1-2|TRBV7-9|TRBD1|.
TGTGCCAGCAGCTCTCATGGGGACAGAGGTCCGGATGGCTACACCTTC
CASSSHGDRGPDGYTF
>TRBJ2-3|TRBV13|.|.
TGTGCCAGCAGCTTAGGGGGCGGGGGCACAGATACGCAGTATTTT
CASSLGGGGTDTQYF
>TRBJ1-5|TRBV25-1|TRBD1|.
TGTGCCAGCAGCCCGGGACAGGGTAATCAGCCCCAGCATTTT
CASSPGQGNQPQHF
>TRBJ2-2|TRBV2|TRBD1|.
TGTGCCAGCAGTGAGTGGGACAGGGCCACCGGGGAGCTGTTTTTT
CASSEWDRATGELFF
>TRBJ2-7|TRBV30|TRBD1|once
TGTGCCTGGAGGGGACAGGGAGTAGGCGAGCAGTACTTC
CAWRGQGVGEQYF
>TRBJ2-7|TRBV9|.|.
TGTGCCAGCAGCGTGCTTCAGGGGTCGGGGGAGCAGTACTTC
CASSVLQGSGEQYF
>TRBJ2-2|TRBV13|TRBD1|.
TGTGCCAGCAGCCACACCGGGACAGGGTACCCCGGGGAGCTGTTTTTT
CASSHTGTGYPGELFF
>TRBJ2-5|TRBV5-1|.|.
TGCGCCAGCAGCTTGTTCGGGTTCCAAGAGACCCAGTACTTC
CASSLFGFQETQYF
>TRBJ1-6|TRBV4-1|.|.
TGCGCCAGCAGCCAAGATAGTCGGACCGGAACGGGGTCACCCCTCCACTTT
CASSQDSRTGTGSPLHF
>TRBJ1-3|TRBV6-4|.|.
TGTGCCAGCAGTGACGGGCAAAACTCTGGAAACACCATATATTTT
CASSDGQNSGNTIYF
>TRBJ2-2|TRBV18|.|.
TGTGCCAGCTCACATCTCTCGGCCGGGGAGCTGTTTTTT
CASSHLSAGELFF
>TRBJ1-4|TRBV29-1|.|once
TGCAGTGCGGGGGGTGCAACTAATGAAAAACTGTTTTTT
CSAGGATNEKLFF
>TRBJ1-2|TRBV6-6|.|few
TGTGCCAGCAGCCCGGGGATCTATGGCTACACCTTC
CASSPGIYGYTF
>TRBJ2-1|TRBV4-2|.|.
TGTGCCAGCAGCCAAGTGGGCAGCTCCTACAATGAGCAGTTCTTC
CASSQVGSSYNEQFF
>TRBJ1-5|TRBV7-6|.|.
TGTGCCAGCAGCTTAGCGCATACGGCTTTCGGGAGGCAGCCCCAGCATTTT
CASSLAHTAFGRQPQHF
>TRBJ1-1|TRBV18|.|.
TGTGCCAGCTCAATACAGGAAACGAACACTGAAGCTTTCTTT
CASSIQETNTEAFF
>TRBJ2-1|TRBV7-9|.|.
TGTGCCAGCAGCCCCCGAGGGCATTGGGAGCAGTTCTTC
CASSPRGHWEQFF
>TRBJ1-2|TRBV28|TRBD1|.
TGTGCCAGCAGTCCCCCGACAGGGTCGGGCCCTAACTATGGCTACACCTTC
CASSPPTGSGPNYGYTF
>TRBJ2-7|TRBV7-9|TRBD1|.
TGTGCCAGCAGCTACGGGACAGGGATAGACGAGCAGTACTTC
CASSYGTGIDEQYF
>TRBJ2-5|TRBV5-4|TRBD2|.
TGTGCCAGCAGCTTCGGATTGCGGGGGGACATGGAGACCCAGTACTTC
CASSFGLRGDMETQYF
>TRBJ1-1|TRBV11-3|TRBD1|.
TGTGCCAGCTCGATTGGGGGACAGACCACTGAAGCTTTCTTT
CASSIGGQTTEAFF
>TRBJ2-7|TRBV7-9|TRBD2|.
TGTGCCAGCAGCTTAAGTCAGAGCGGGAAAGGCGAGCAGTACTTC
CASSLSQSGKGEQYF
>TRBJ2-2|TRBV7-6|TRBD2|.
TGTGCCAGCAGCGTACCTAGCGGCCCAGGAGGGGAGCTGTTTTTT
CASSVPSGPGGELFF
>TRBJ1-3|TRBV7-2|.|.
TGTGCCAGCAGCTTAGCAGCCGTAACTGGAAACACCATATATTTT
CASSLAAVTGNTIYF
>TRBJ2-5|TRBV4-1|TRBD2|.
TGCGCCAGCAGCCAAGATGGAAGGCGGGGGGAGTACCAAGAGACCCAGTACTTC
CASSQDGRRGEYQETQYF
>TRBJ1-1|TRBV28|.|.
TGTGCCACCGAGCCAGGGCGGTTGAACACTGAAGCTTTCTTT
CATEPGRLNTEAFF
>TRBJ1-4|TRBV7-9|.|.
TGTGCCAGCAGCCCCCGCGGAAGTGGAGAAAAACTGTTTTTT
CASSPRGSGEKLFF
>TRBJ1-2|TRBV30|.|.
TGTGCCTGGGAGCGGGGAGGGTATGGCTACACCTTC
CAWERGGYGYTF
>TRBJ2-3|TRBV30|TRBD2|.
TGTGCCTGGAGTGTAGCCCGGACTAGCGGAGCTGCTAATACGCAGTATTTT
CAWSVARTSGAANTQYF
>TRBJ2-2|TRBV7-8|.|once
TGTGCCAGCAGCTTAGGAGCGGGTTACACCGGGGAGCTGTTTTTT
CASSLGAGYTGELFF
>TRBJ2-2|TRBV6-1|TRBD1|once
TGTGCCAGCAGTGAACCGCCTGGGACAGGGGACACCGGGGAGCTGTTTTTT
CASSEPPGTGDTGELFF
>TRBJ2-5|TRBV10-1|.|.
TGCGCCAGCAGGGGGCGCCTGGAGACCCAGTACTTC
CASRGRLETQYF
>TRBJ1-1|TRBV6-5|.|.
TGTGCCAGCAGTTACTGTCAGAACACTGAAGCTTTCTTT
CASSYCQNTEAFF
>TRBJ1-1|TRBV5-1|.|.
TGCGCCAGCAGCAACCTGGGGACTAACACTGAAGCTTTCTTT
CASSNLGTNTEAFF
>TRBJ1-4|TRBV19|TRBD1|.
TGTGCCAGTAGGCACAGGGGGAGTGGTTCGGTGGGATCGTTTAATGAAAAACTGTTTTTT
CASRHRGSGSVGSFNEKLFF
>TRBJ1-2|TRBV19|TRBD1|.
TGTGCCAGTGCCACCGGGACAGGGGGCTTCGGCTACACCTTC
CASATGTGGFGYTF
>TRBJ1-5|TRBV6-5|.|.
TGTGCCAGCAGTTACTCAGCGGGGGGGCCCCAGCATTTT
CASSYSAGGPQHF
>TRBJ1-1|TRBV19|.|.
TGTGCCAGTAACCGGGCAGGGAGGTGGGTGAACACTGAAGCTTTCTTT
CASNRAGRWVNTEAFF
>TRBJ2-3|TRBV9|TRBD2|.
TGTGCCAGCAGCGTAGCCGGGACTAGCGGAGCCACAGATACGCAGTATTTT
CASSVAGTSGATDTQYF